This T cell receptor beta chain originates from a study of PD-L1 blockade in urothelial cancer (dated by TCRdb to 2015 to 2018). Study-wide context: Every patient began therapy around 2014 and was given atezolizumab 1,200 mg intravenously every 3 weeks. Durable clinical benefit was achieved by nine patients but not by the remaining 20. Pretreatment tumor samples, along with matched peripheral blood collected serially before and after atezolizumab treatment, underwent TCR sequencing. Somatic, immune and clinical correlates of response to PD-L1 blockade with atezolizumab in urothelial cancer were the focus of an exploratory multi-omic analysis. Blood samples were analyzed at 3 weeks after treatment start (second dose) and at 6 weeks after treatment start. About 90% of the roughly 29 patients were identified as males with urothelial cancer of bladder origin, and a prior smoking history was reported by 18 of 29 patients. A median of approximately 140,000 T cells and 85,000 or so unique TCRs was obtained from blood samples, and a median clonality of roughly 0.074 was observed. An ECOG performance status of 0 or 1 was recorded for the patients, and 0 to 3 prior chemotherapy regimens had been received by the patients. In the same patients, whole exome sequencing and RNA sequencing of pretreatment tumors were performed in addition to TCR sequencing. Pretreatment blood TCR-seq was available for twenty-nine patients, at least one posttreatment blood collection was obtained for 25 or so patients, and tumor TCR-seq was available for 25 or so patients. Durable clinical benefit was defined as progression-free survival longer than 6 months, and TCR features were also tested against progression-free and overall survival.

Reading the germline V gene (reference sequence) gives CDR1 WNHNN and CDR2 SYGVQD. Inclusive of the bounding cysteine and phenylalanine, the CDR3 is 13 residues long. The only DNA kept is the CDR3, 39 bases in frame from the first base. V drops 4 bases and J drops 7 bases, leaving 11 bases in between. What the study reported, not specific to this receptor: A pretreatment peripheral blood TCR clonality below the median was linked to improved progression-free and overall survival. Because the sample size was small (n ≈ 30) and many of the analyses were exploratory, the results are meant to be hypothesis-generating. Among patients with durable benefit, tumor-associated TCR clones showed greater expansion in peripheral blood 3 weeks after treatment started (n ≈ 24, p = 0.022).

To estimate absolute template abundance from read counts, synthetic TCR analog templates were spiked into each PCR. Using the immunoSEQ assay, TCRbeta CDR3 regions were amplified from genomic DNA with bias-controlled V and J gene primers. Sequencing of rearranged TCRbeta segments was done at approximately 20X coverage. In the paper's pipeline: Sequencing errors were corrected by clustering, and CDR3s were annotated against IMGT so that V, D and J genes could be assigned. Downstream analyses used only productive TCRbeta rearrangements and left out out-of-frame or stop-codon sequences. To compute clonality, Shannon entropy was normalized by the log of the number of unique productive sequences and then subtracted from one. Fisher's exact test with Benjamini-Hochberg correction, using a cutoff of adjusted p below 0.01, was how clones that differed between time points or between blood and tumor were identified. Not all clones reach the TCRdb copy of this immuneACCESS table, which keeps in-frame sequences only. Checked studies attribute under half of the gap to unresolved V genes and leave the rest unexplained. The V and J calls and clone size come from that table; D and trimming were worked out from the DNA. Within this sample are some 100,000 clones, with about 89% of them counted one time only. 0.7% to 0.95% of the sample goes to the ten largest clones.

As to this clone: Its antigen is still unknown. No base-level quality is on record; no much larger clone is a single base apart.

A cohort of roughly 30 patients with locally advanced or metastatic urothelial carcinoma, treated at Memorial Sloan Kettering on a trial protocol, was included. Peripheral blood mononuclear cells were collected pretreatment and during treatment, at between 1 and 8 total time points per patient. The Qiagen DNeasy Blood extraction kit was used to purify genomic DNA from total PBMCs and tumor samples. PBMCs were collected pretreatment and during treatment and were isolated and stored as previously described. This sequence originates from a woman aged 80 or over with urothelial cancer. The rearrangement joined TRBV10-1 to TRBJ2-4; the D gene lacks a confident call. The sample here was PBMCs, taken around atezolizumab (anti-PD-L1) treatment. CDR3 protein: CASSAGTGNIQYF. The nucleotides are TGCGCCAGCAGTGCTGGCACCGGGAACATTCAGTACTTC.